The 20 T cell receptor beta chains presented below share a single source sample, sequenced in a study of blood T cell repertoires in COVID-19. The table came from immunoSEQ multiplex PCR; TCRdb's copy has only in-frame clones and leaves some out. The sample includes 250,000 or so clones, about 86% seen only once; the top ten take over 1.1%. The sample taken for sequencing was peripheral blood. Receptors originate from a man older than 75 with acute or convalescent COVID-19.

V and J are TRBV3-1 (or the pseudogene TRBV3-2) and TRBJ1-4; D is unclear. Trimming removed 4 bases from V and 5 bases from J, with 5 bases in between. The CDR3 totals 12 residues. Germline CDR1 LGHDT, CDR2 YNNKEL (reference sequence). The CDR3 nucleotides read TGTGCCAGCAGCCCTTCGAATGAAAAACTGTTTTTT. It specifies CASSPSNEKLFF.

The chain uses TRBV28 and TRBJ2-5; 14 bases are a match to TRBD2. V was clipped by 4 bases and J by 5 bases; unmatched bases: 12. CDR1 is MDHEN and CDR2 is SYDVKM in the germline V gene. This CDR3 region has 18 residues. For the CDR3, the DNA is TGTGCCAGCAGTTCCCCCCGGGGGACTAGCGGGAGTCGGGAGACCCAGTACTTC. The encoded protein is CASSSPRGTSGSRETQYF.

V and J are TRBV6-5 and TRBJ2-7, with a weak D call TRBD2 (6 bases). From germline, CDR1 is MNHEY and CDR2 SVGAGI. There are 13 residues in the CDR3. V lost 10 bases and J lost 0, with 13 bases in between. CDR3 in amino acids: CAIRGSGSYEQYF. In nucleotides, the CDR3 is TGTGCCATCCGGGGGTCGGGCTCCTACGAGCAGTACTTC.

This clone was recorded only once. The chain recombines TRBV9 with TRBJ1-5, with unresolved D. The CDR3 spans 15 residues. V was cut by 0 bases and J by 4 bases, with 11 bases left in between. Germline CDR1 reads SGDLS; CDR2 reads YYNGEE. CDR3 bases: TGTGCCAGCAGCGTAGGGCCGGAGAGGAATCAGCCCCAGCATTTT. The encoded protein is CASSVGPERNQPQHF.

The chain is built from TRBV6-2 or TRBV6-3 and TRBJ2-5; D perhaps matches TRBD2 (6 bases). The CDR3 consists of 17 residues. Per germline, CDR1 MNHEY and CDR2 SVGEGT. Deletions cut 4 bases from V and 0 bases from J, with 18 bases between. CDR3 in amino acids: CASSFPSERAYQETQYF. The CDR3 DNA sequence: TGTGCCAGCAGTTTCCCCTCCGAGCGGGCATACCAAGAGACCCAGTACTTC.

The chain joins TRBV7-9 to TRBJ1-3; 9 bases agree with TRBD1. CDR1 and CDR2 from the germline V gene are SEHNR and FQNEAQ (reference sequence). After removal of 4 bases from V and 2 bases from J, the junction contained 3 bases not matched to a gene. CDR3 length: 15 amino acids. CDR3 nucleotides: TGTGCCAGCAGCTGGGACAGGGAAGCTGGAAACACCATATATTTT. Residues: CASSWDREAGNTIYF.

The chain employs TRBV11-2 and TRBJ2-7; possible D gene TRBD1, 5 bases. Germline V gives CDR1 SGHAT, CDR2 FQNNGV. The CDR3 has 15 residues. Trimming removed 4 bases from V and 1 base from J, with 14 bases in between. For the CDR3, the DNA is TGTGCCAGCAGCTCCTACCACGACAGTTCCTACGAGCAGTACTTC. Amino acid sequence: CASSSYHDSSYEQYF. Complete variable domain (other parts from reference TRBV11-2 and TRBJ2-7): EAGVAQSPRYKIIEKRQSVAFWCNPISGHATLYWYQQILGQGPKLLIQFQNNGVVDDSQLPKDRFSAERLKGVDSTLKIQPAKLEDSAVYLCASSSYHDSSYEQYFGPGTRLTVT.

The chain has TRBV9 and TRBJ1-4; D is unresolved. The CDR3 runs to 14 residues. Between the trimmed V and J ends, which lost 0 bases and 0 bases, there was a span of 3 bases. Per the germline V gene, CDR1 is SGDLS and CDR2 is YYNGEE. The CDR3 region is CASSVVTTNEKLFF. CDR3 bases: TGTGCCAGCAGCGTAGTAACAACTAATGAAAAACTGTTTTTT.

The chain couples TRBV9 to TRBJ2-5; 8 bases agree with TRBD2. Germline CDR1 SGDLS, CDR2 YYNGEE. V lost 0 bases to trimming and J lost 0 bases; unmatched junction nucleotides: 1. The CDR3 loop spans 15 amino acids. The CDR3: CASSVAAGDQETQYF. The CDR3, as DNA: TGTGCCAGCAGCGTAGCAGCGGGGGACCAAGAGACCCAGTACTTC. Full variable domain (outside the CDR3, taken from reference TRBV9 and TRBJ2-5): DSGVTQTPKHLITATGQRVTLRCSPRSGDLSVYWYQQSLDQGLQFLIQYYNGEERAKGNILERFSAQQFPDLHSELNLSSLELGDSALYFCASSVAAGDQETQYFGPGTRLLVL.

The chain has TRBV19 and TRBJ1-5, with D perhaps TRBD1 (5 bases). With 1 base removed from V and 0 bases from J, the gap between germline ends came to 13 bases. The CDR3 runs 17 residues. The germline V gene has CDR1 LNHDA and CDR2 SQIVND (reference sequence). The DNA of the CDR3 is TGTGCCAGTAGTATAGGGAGGCGGGGGTATAGCAATCAGCCCCAGCATTTT. Translation: CASSIGRRGYSNQPQHF.

CDR3 residues: CASTDRGLGGYTF. The CDR3 nucleotides are TGTGCCAGCACAGACAGGGGGCTCGGTGGCTACACCTTC. The chain combines TRBV6-5 with TRBJ1-2, with 10 bases fitting TRBD1. V lost 7 bases to trimming and J lost 7 bases; unmatched junction nucleotides: 6. The CDR3 consists of 13 residues. The V gene's germline CDR1 is MNHEY and CDR2 SVGAGI.

The J gene is TRBJ1-4, the V gene TRBV10-3; D remains unclear. Germline CDR1 is ENHRY and CDR2 is SYGVKD. The CDR3 extends over 11 amino acids. The V end lost 4 bases, the J end lost 7 bases, and 4 bases lay between the germline ends. CDR3 amino acids: CAISASEKLFF. The CDR3 region has the DNA TGTGCCATCAGTGCGAGTGAAAAACTGTTTTTT.

In its sample, this clone was seen once. The chain carries TRBV6-5 and TRBJ1-2, with unresolved D. Trimming removed 2 bases from V and 0 bases from J, with 7 bases in between. There are 14 residues in the CDR3. CDR1 and CDR2 (germline): MNHEY, SVGAGI. Written as DNA, the CDR3 is TGTGCCAGCAGTTACACCAGTACTAACTATGGCTACACCTTC. Its protein is CASSYTSTNYGYTF.

This clone has only a few counts. The chain couples TRBV27 to TRBJ1-6, with D unresolved. V was pared by 6 bases and J by 7 bases, with 7 bases between. The CDR3 sequence is 12 residues long. The germline V gene encodes CDR1 MNHEY and CDR2 SMNVEV (reference sequence). CDR3 loop: CASSLQNSPLHF. The CDR3 DNA sequence: TGTGCCAGCAGCCTACAGAATTCACCCCTCCACTTT.

The V call is TRBV7-8, the J call TRBJ2-7; 8 bases match TRBD2. The junction had 10 bases not matched to a gene; V was cut back by 5 bases and J by 7 bases. Germline loops: CDR1 SGHVS, CDR2 FQNEAQ. This CDR3 spans 14 amino acids. CDR3 bases: TGTGCCAGCAGCCCAGGACTAGCTGTGGGGGAGCAGTACTTC. Its translation is CASSPGLAVGEQYF.

J is TRBJ1-2 and V is TRBV25-1, with 7 bases matching TRBD1. CDR3 length equals 16 residues. Losses at the gene ends were 0 bases for V and 0 bases for J; bases not matched to a gene: 4. Germline CDR1 and CDR2: MGHDK and SYGVNS. The CDR3 DNA is TGTGCCAGCAGTGAATACCCAGGGGGAACTAACTATGGCTACACCTTC. It yields the protein CASSEYPGGTNYGYTF.

Written as DNA, the CDR3 is TGTGCCAGCAGCGTAGCCCAGGGCTCGAACACCGGGGAGCTGTTTTTT. This translates into CASSVAQGSNTGELFF. V is TRBV9 and J is TRBJ2-2; possible D gene TRBD1, 5 bases. The CDR3 loop spans 16 amino acids. Per the germline V gene, CDR1 is SGDLS and CDR2 is YYNGEE. The V end was cut by 0 bases, the J end by 0 bases, with 9 bases between.

The rearrangement links TRBV11-2 to TRBJ2-7, with TRBD2 matching over 8 bases. The CDR3 runs 17 residues. Germline loops: CDR1 SGHAT, CDR2 FQNNGV. The V and J ends lost 2 bases and 1 base, in that order; junction bases with no gene match: 10. CDR3 sequence: CASSLTSGGGSSYEQYF. CDR3 coding DNA: TGTGCCAGCAGCTTAACCTCGGGGGGGGGTAGTTCCTACGAGCAGTACTTC.

The chain uses TRBV6-2 or TRBV6-3 and TRBJ2-1, with D perhaps TRBD2 (5 bases). V was clipped by 0 bases and J by 15 bases, with 12 bases between them. There are 12 residues in the CDR3. Germline CDR1 reads MNHEY; CDR2 reads SVGEGT. This CDR3 reads CASSYSILALFF. The CDR3 DNA reads TGTGCCAGCAGTTACTCGATCCTAGCTCTGTTCTTC.

V is TRBV9 and J is TRBJ2-3; 8 bases agree with TRBD1. J was trimmed by 3 bases and V by 4 bases; bases with no gene match: 4. CDR1 is SGDLS, CDR2 YYNGEE, per germline. There are 14 residues in the CDR3. CDR3 DNA: TGTGCCAGCAGCCCCCGGACAGGGACAGATACGCAGTATTTT. This gives the protein CASSPRTGTDTQYF.